The clone carrying this T cell receptor (beta chain) was counted at least ten times. Its cognate antigen is unknown. This record belongs to a study of CD8+CD57+ T cells in acquired aplastic anemia. The wider study: Quantities of DNA derived from sorted CD4+ and CD8+ cells averaged 3.2 ug.

Study-level findings and limits: For CD8+ Simpson's diversity, patients and controls showed no significant difference. Sharing between patients and controls was observed for twenty-nine CD8+ CDR3 sequences.

Profiling that covered TCR beta VDJ and CDR3 relied on genomic DNA as its template. TCRdb processed the reads anew with MiXCR; each CDR3 protein has one entry. This sample has about 110,000 distinct CDR3 sequences, with 51% found just once. The sequence derives from a human donor in good health, serving as a control. Sequenced material: sorted CD4+, CD8+, or CD8+CD57+ T cells (not recorded which) from PBMCs.

The CDR3 nucleotides are TGCGCCAGCAGCCAGGTAATCAGGGGGCATAATCAGCCCCAGCATTTT. This codes for CASSQVIRGHNQPQHF. The chain uses TRBV4-1 and TRBJ1-5; 8 nucleotides line up with TRBD1. CDR1 is MGHRA, CDR2 YSYEKL, per germline. The CDR3 is 16 residues long. Trimming cost V 3 bases and J 4 bases; bases outside gene matches: 8.